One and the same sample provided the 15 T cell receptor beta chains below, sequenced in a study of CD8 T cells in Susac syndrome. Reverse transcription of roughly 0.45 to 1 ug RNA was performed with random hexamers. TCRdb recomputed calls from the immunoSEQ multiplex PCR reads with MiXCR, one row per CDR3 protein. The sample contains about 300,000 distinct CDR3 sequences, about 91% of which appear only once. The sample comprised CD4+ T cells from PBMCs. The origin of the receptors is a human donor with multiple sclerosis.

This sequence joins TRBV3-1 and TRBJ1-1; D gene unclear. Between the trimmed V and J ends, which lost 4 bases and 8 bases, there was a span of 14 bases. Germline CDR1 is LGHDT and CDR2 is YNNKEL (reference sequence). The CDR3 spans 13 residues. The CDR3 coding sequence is TGTGCCAGCAGCCCGCGCCGGCTTCCCGAAGCTTTCTTT. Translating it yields CASSPRRLPEAFF.

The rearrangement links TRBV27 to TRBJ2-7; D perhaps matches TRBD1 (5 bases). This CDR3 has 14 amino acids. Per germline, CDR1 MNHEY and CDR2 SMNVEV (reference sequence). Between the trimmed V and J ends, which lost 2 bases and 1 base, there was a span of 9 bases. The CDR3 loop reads CASSLQDTSYEQYF. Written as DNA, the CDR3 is TGTGCCAGCAGTTTACAGGACACATCCTACGAGCAGTACTTC.

The CDR3 here is CATSDLSGSSYNEQFF. CDR3 DNA sequence: TGTGCCACCAGTGATTTGAGCGGGAGCTCCTACAATGAGCAGTTCTTC. The rearrangement uses TRBV24-1 and TRBJ2-1; 8 positions agree with TRBD2. Germline V gene data show CDR1 as KGHDR and CDR2 as SFDVKD. V trimming: 0 bases; J trimming: 0 bases; junction bases outside the gene matches: 0. CDR3 length: 16 amino acids.

The CDR3 nucleotides read TGTGCCAGCAGCTTTATAAGTTGGGGTGGGGATGGCTACACCTTC. Protein product: CASSFISWGGDGYTF. The V and J genes are TRBV13 and TRBJ1-2; D gene unclear. V was shortened by 3 bases and J by 6 bases, with 17 bases between the two germline ends. The CDR3 is made up of 15 amino acids. Germline assignment: CDR1 PRHDT and CDR2 FYEKMQ (reference sequence).

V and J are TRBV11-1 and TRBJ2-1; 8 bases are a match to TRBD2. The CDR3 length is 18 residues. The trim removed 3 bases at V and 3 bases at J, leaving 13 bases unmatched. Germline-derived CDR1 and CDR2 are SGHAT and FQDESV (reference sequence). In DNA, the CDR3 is TGTGCCAGCAGCTTCGGGTTGAACGGGAGGGCCCACTACAATGAGCAGTTCTTC. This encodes CASSFGLNGRAHYNEQFF. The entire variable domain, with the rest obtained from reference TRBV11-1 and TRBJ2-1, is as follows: EAEVAQSPRYKITEKSQAVAFWCDPISGHATLYWYRQILGQGPELLVQFQDESVVDDSQLPKDRFSAERLKGVDSTLKIQPAELGDSAMYLCASSFGLNGRAHYNEQFFGPGTRLTVL.

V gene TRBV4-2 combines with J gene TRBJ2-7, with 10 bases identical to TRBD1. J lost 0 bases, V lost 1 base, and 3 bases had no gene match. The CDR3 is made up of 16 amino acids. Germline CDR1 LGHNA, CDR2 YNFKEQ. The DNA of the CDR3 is TGTGCCAGCAGCCAAGCGAGGGACAGGGGCTCCTACGAGCAGTACTTC. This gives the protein CASSQARDRGSYEQYF.

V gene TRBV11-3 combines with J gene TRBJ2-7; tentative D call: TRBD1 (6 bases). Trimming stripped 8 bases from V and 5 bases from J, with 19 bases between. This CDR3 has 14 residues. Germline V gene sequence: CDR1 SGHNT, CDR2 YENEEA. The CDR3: CASGSGQGIHEQYF. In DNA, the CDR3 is TGTGCCAGCGGCTCGGGACAAGGTATCCACGAGCAGTACTTC.

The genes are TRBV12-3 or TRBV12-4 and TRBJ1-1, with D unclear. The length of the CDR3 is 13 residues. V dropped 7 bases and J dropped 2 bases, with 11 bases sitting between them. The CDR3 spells CASNNQRNTEAFF. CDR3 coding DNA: TGTGCCAGCAATAATCAGAGAAACACTGAAGCTTTCTTT.

CDR3 in DNA: TGCGCCAGCAGCTTAAGCCTGGCCCCGAGCGACAATGAGCAGTTCTTC. Its translation is CASSLSLAPSDNEQFF. V is TRBV5-1 and J is TRBJ2-1; D is ambiguous. The CDR3 has 16 amino acids. Trimming stripped 2 bases from V and 5 bases from J, with 17 bases between. Germline CDR1 reads SGHRS; CDR2 reads YFSETQ.

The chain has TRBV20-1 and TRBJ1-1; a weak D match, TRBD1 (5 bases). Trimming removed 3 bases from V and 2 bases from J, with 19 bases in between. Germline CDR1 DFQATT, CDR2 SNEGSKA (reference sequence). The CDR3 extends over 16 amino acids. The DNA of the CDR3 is TGCAGTGCTAGTGGTTTATTTTGGGACGGCAACACTGAAGCTTTCTTT. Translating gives CSASGLFWDGNTEAFF.

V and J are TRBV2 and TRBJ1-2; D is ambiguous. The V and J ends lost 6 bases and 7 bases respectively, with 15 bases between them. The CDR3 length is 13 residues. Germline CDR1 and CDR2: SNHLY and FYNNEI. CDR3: CASRADGEGGYTF. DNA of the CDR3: TGTGCCAGCAGAGCCGACGGGGAGGGTGGCTACACCTTC.

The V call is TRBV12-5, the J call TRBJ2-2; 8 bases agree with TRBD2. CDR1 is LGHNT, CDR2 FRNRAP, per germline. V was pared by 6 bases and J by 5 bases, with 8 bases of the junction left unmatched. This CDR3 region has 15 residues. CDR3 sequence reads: CASGLGGAGTGELFF. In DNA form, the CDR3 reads TGTGCTAGTGGCCTCGGGGGGGCCGGGACCGGGGAGCTGTTTTTT. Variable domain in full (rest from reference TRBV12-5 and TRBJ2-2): DARVTQTPRHKVTEMGQEVTMRCQPILGHNTVFWYRQTMMQGLELLAYFRNRAPLDDSGMPKDRFSAEMPDATLATLKIQPSEPRDSAVYFCASGLGGAGTGELFFGEGSRLTVL.

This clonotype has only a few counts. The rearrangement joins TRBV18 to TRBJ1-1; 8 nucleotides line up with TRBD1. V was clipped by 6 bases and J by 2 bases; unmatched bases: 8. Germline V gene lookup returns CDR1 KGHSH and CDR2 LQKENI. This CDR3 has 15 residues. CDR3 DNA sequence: TGTGCCAGCTCCCTCGGACAGGGCGGAAACACTGAAGCTTTCTTT. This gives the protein CASSLGQGGNTEAFF.

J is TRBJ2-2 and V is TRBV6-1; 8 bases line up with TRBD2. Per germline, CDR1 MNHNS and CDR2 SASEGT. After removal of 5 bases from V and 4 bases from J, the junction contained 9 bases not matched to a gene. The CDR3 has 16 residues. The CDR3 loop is CASSPRGSGVTGELFF. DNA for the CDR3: TGTGCCAGCAGTCCCCGGGGTAGCGGGGTCACCGGGGAGCTGTTTTTT.

CDR3 sequence reads: CASSLDEGSYEQYF. DNA of the CDR3: TGTGCCAGCAGCTTAGATGAGGGCTCCTACGAGCAGTACTTC. The chain has TRBV7-2 and TRBJ2-7, with a tentative D call TRBD2 (5 bases). The germline V gene encodes CDR1 SGHTA and CDR2 FQGNSA. Trimming left V 1 base short and J 0 bases short, with 7 bases between. There are 14 residues in the CDR3.